This entry describes one TCR beta chain. Original handling: Estimates of nucleated cell counts were drawn from the amplification of reference gene primers. Using immunoSEQ multiplex PCR, the repertoire was profiled, and TCRdb retains in-frame clones only, with some absent. V and J calls plus clone size are reproduced from that table; the DNA served to infer D and trimming. The sample shows about 330,000 clones, about four fifths of them seen only once. The sample comes from a study of blood T cell repertoires in COVID-19. Looking at the study overall: The United States, Italy and Spain supplied acute and convalescent COVID-19 samples.

The CDR3 extends over 12 amino acids. V was cut by 4 bases and J by 6 bases, with 6 bases left in between. The germline CDR1 and CDR2 sequences are SGHDN and FVKESK. The chain uses TRBV14 and TRBJ2-2; weak D call: TRBD1 (5 bases). Material for sequencing was peripheral blood. The sequence derives from a woman between 45 and 65 years old with acute or convalescent COVID-19. The CDR3 nucleotides read TGTGCCAGCAGCCCAGGGCCCGGGGAGCTGTTTTTT. Protein: CASSPGPGELFF.